The 5 T cell receptor beta chains in this list originate from one sample, sequenced in a study of OX40 agonist ivuxolimab in advanced cancers. Here immunoSEQ multiplex PCR was the method, and the copy in TCRdb shows in-frame clones only, minus some. The table includes approximately 60,000 clones, approximately 80% detected once. The source was CD4+ or CD8+ T cells sorted from blood, collected in a trial of the OX40 agonist ivuxolimab. The receptors originated from an adult with an advanced solid tumor such as melanoma, head and neck, liver or kidney cancer.

The genes are TRBV5-1 and TRBJ1-3, with no clear D. V was clipped by 3 bases and J by 0 bases, with 7 bases between them. The CDR3 length is 14 residues. The germline V gene has CDR1 SGHRS and CDR2 YFSETQ. The CDR3, as DNA: TGCGCCAGCAGCTCCGGCCCCTCTGGAAACACCATATATTTT. Translation: CASSSGPSGNTIYF.

The rearrangement links TRBV5-1 to TRBJ2-5; 7 nucleotides agree with TRBD2. Germline assignment: CDR1 SGHRS and CDR2 YFSETQ. This CDR3 is 13 amino acids long. V shed 3 bases and J 2 bases; nucleotides not matched to a gene: 1. CDR3 protein: CASSWRGQETQYF. The CDR3 nucleotides are TGCGCCAGCAGCTGGCGGGGGCAAGAGACCCAGTACTTC. The entire variable domain, with the rest obtained from reference TRBV5-1 and TRBJ2-5, is as follows: KAGVTQTPRYLIKTRGQQVTLSCSPISGHRSVSWYQQTPGQGLQFLFEYFSETQRNKGNFPGRFSGRQFSNSRSEMNVSTLELGDSALYLCASSWRGQETQYFGPGTRLLVL.

The rearrangement joins TRBV6-5 to TRBJ1-1, with D tentatively TRBD1 (5 bases). Trimming removed 5 bases from V and 4 bases from J, with 11 bases in between. This CDR3 spans 13 amino acids. Per the germline V gene, CDR1 is MNHEY and CDR2 is SVGAGI. In DNA, the CDR3 is TGTGCCAGCAGTGACACAGGTTTCACTGAAGCTTTCTTT. It yields the protein CASSDTGFTEAFF.

This sequence joins TRBV5-4 and TRBJ1-1; 8 bases line up with TRBD1. The CDR3 spans 18 residues. Trimming cost V 4 bases and J 4 bases; bases outside gene matches: 18. CDR1 is SGHNT, CDR2 YYREEE, per germline (reference sequence). CDR3 sequence reads: CASSPLQGARWLSTEAFF. The CDR3 DNA follows: TGTGCCAGCAGCCCTCTGCAGGGGGCGCGTTGGTTGAGCACTGAAGCTTTCTTT.

Here the CDR3 reads CASSDRETRLFF. CDR3 coding DNA: TGTGCCAGCAGTGATAGGGAGACTCGTTTGTTCTTC. The chain joins TRBV2 to TRBJ2-1, with a possible D match to TRBD2 (5 bases). The CDR3 runs 12 residues. Per germline, CDR1 SNHLY and CDR2 FYNNEI. Deletions cut 3 bases from V and 15 bases from J, with 15 bases between.